Below, one T cell receptor (beta chain) is given with its context. The antigen is unknown. The germline V gene has CDR1 SGHVS and CDR2 FNYEAQ. Germline trimming cut 5 bases from V and 2 bases from J; bases unmatched to any gene: 12. The length of the CDR3 is 18 residues. The data originate from a study of post-analysis software for immune sequencing data. Study-level background: In terms of disease course, relapsing-remitting, secondary progressive and progressive-relapsing multiple sclerosis were included.

General study findings and limits: Among multiple sclerosis patients, normalized Chao1 diversity was significantly below that of controls. Elevated frequency relative to controls characterized several TRBV segments in patients, TRBV5-6, TRBV5-1 and TRBV20-1 among them. Analysis by F measure revealed that same-batch samples clustered strongly together.

Unique-molecular-identifier-tagged TCR beta cDNA libraries were used. TCRdb ran MiXCR on the PCR reads and lists one entry per CDR3 protein. The sample lists 450,000 to 700,000 distinct CDR3 sequences; around 40% were seen once. The source of this sequence is a girl aged 10 to 17 with multiple sclerosis. The chain carries TRBV7-6 and TRBJ2-3; TRBD2 aligns across 11 bases. The sequenced sample consisted of blood. In DNA form, the CDR3 reads TGTGCCAGCAGCCCTACCACTACTAGCGGGGGATACACAGATACGCAGTATTTT. Translation gives CASSPTTTSGGYTDTQYF.